A single sample is the source of the 20 T cell receptor beta chains below, sequenced in a study of early T cells in non-severe SARS-CoV-2 infection (dated by TCRdb to 2020 to 2023). The protocol used for the library was 5' RACE. Reads for this sample came from a NextSeq 500. The public sequencing data were trimmed at Q25 with fastp and processed into clonotypes with MiXCR by TCRdb, which kept only in-frame beta chains. CDR3 protein sequences are deduplicated, and each keeps its most common genes and DNA. The sample contains more than 20,000 distinct CDR3 sequences, around 4.2% of them found a single time. The ten largest clones capture 3.5% to 5% of the sample. The sequencing input was whole blood. These receptors originate from an adult who was a healthcare worker with PCR-confirmed SARS-CoV-2 infection or an uninfected control (not recorded which).

This clonotype was seen ten or more times. The V call is TRBV20-1, the J call TRBJ2-7; 13 bases are a match to TRBD2. The V gene end was trimmed by 3 bases and the J gene end by 4 bases; junction bases not matched to a gene: 6. The CDR3 consists of 15 residues. Germline CDR1 is DFQATT and CDR2 is SNEGSKA (reference sequence). In nucleotides, the CDR3 is TGCAGTGCTAGGGCGACTAGCGGGAGGACGTACGAGCAGTACTTC. Translating gives CSARATSGRTYEQYF.

At least ten counts were recorded for this clonotype. This chain uses TRBV19 with TRBJ1-5; maybe TRBD1 (6 bases). The CDR3 covers 15 residues. Germline V gene data show CDR1 as LNHDA and CDR2 as SQIVND (reference sequence). The V end lost 6 bases, the J end lost 1 base, and 13 bases lay between the germline ends. Here the CDR3 DNA reads TGTGCCAGTAGCCTCCGGGACACAAGCAATCAGCCCCAGCATTTT. Encoded protein: CASSLRDTSNQPQHF.

Turning to this clonotype: This could be a read error, since a much larger clone is one nucleotide away. The chain couples TRBV7-8 to TRBJ1-4; D unresolved. The germline gives CDR1 SGHVS, CDR2 FQNEAQ. The CDR3 is 13 residues long. Here the CDR3 reads CACSPAPREKLFF. The CDR3 DNA reads as TGTGCCTGCAGCCCCGCCCCCCGGGAAAAACTGTTTTTT.

The chain recombines TRBV12-5 with TRBJ2-6; TRBD1 aligns across 12 bases. The CDR3 runs 16 residues. Germline lookup yields CDR1 LGHNT and CDR2 FRNRAP. The V gene end was trimmed by 9 bases and the J gene end by 3 bases; junction bases not matched to a gene: 6. CDR3 nucleotides: TGTGCTAGCCCGGGACAGGGGGCGCATGGGGCCAACGTCCTGACTTTC. Residues: CASPGQGAHGANVLTF.

This clonotype was seen many times. The chain recombines TRBV18 with TRBJ2-3, with a tentative D call TRBD2 (6 bases). This CDR3 has 16 amino acids. CDR1 and CDR2 from the germline V gene are KGHSH and LQKENI. Trimming stripped 1 base from V and 1 base from J, with 12 bases between. The DNA of the CDR3 is TGTGCCAGCTCACCACTGCTGGCTAGCGGCACAGATACGCAGTATTTT. Protein: CASSPLLASGTDTQYF.

The V gene is TRBV2, the J gene TRBJ2-7; D perhaps matches TRBD2 (6 bases). Between the trimmed V and J ends, which lost 7 bases and 5 bases, there was a span of 18 bases. The CDR3 has 14 residues. CDR1 and CDR2 (germline): SNHLY, FYNNEI. This CDR3 is CASTKEHSGDEQYF. Written as DNA, the CDR3 is TGTGCCAGCACGAAGGAGCATTCGGGAGACGAGCAGTACTTC. Full variable domain (rest looked up from reference TRBV2 and TRBJ2-7): EPEVTQTPSHQVTQMGQEVILRCVPISNHLYFYWYRQILGQKVEFLVSFYNNEISEKSEIFDDQFSVERPDGSNFTLKIRSTKLEDSAMYFCASTKEHSGDEQYFGPGTRLTVT.

In its sample, this clonotype was seen many times. The chain has TRBV28 and TRBJ2-1; a weak D match, TRBD1 (5 bases). Between the trimmed V and J ends, which lost 2 bases and 0 bases, there was a span of 11 bases. The CDR3 extends over 16 amino acids. Germline values: CDR1 MDHEN, CDR2 SYDVKM. The chain's CDR3 is CASSLDSLSSYNEQFF. CDR3 nucleotide sequence: TGTGCCAGCAGTTTAGACAGTCTAAGCTCCTACAATGAGCAGTTCTTC.

The V gene is TRBV27, the J gene TRBJ2-7; the D is unclear. Trimming shortened V by 10 bases and J by 2 bases, and 18 bases separated the two germline ends. Germline assignment: CDR1 MNHEY and CDR2 SMNVEV (reference sequence). There are 14 residues in the CDR3. In nucleotides, the CDR3 is TGTGCCACCAAAGGTACCTGGGATACCTACGAGCAGTACTTC. This encodes CATKGTWDTYEQYF.

This clonotype showed up many times. The chain is built from TRBV13 and TRBJ2-5, with 14 bases matching TRBD2. V dropped 5 bases and J dropped 4; count of bases not matched to a gene: 6. The CDR3 has 16 amino acids. Germline lookup yields CDR1 PRHDT and CDR2 FYEKMQ (reference sequence). The CDR3 DNA reads as TGTGCCAGCAGCGCGACTAGCGGGGGGGGAGGAGAGACCCAGTACTTC. Amino acid sequence: CASSATSGGGGETQYF.

This clonotype has just a few counts. The chain employs TRBV7-3 and TRBJ2-5; D is possibly TRBD1 or TRBD2 (5 bases each). Germline V gene data show CDR1 as SGHTA and CDR2 as FQGTGA. The CDR3 runs to 13 residues. V shed 1 base and J shed 5 bases, with 8 bases lying between them. The CDR3 here is CASSLMGDETQYF. For the CDR3, the DNA is TGTGCCAGCAGCTTAATGGGGGACGAGACCCAGTACTTC.

This clonotype occurred many times. This chain uses TRBV7-2 with TRBJ1-2; TRBD1 might be the D (5 bases). From germline, CDR1 is SGHTA and CDR2 FQGNSA. This CDR3 spans 14 amino acids. The V end lost 5 bases, the J end lost 6 bases, and 16 bases lay between the germline ends. The CDR3 region is CASSPGQRGDGYTF. CDR3 in DNA: TGTGCCAGCAGCCCAGGACAAAGAGGGGATGGCTACACCTTC.

This clonotype was seen at least ten times. The rearrangement joins TRBV29-1 to TRBJ2-3; D unresolved. Germline V gives CDR1 SQVTM, CDR2 ANQGSEA. Trimming shortened V by 6 bases and J by 3 bases, and 13 bases separated the two germline ends. The CDR3 sequence is 13 residues long. The CDR3 nucleotides read TGCAGCGTGACTCAGGAGTTGACAGATACGCAGTATTTT. Translation gives CSVTQELTDTQYF.

This clonotype has a handful of counts. The chain links TRBV28 to TRBJ2-3, with D maybe TRBD1 (6 bases). This CDR3 has 14 amino acids. V lost 3 bases to trimming and J lost 6 bases, with 13 bases between them. CDR1 is MDHEN, CDR2 SYDVKM, per germline. The chain's CDR3 is CASSLTGFQDTQYF. In DNA, the CDR3 is TGTGCCAGCAGTTTGACAGGCTTCCAGGATACGCAGTATTTT.

This clonotype was detected ten times or more. This chain joins TRBV7-6 and TRBJ2-7; 8 bases align to TRBD2. The V gene end was trimmed by 5 bases and the J gene end by 2 bases; junction bases not matched to a gene: 5. Germline V gives CDR1 SGHVS, CDR2 FNYEAQ. This CDR3 has 14 amino acids. The DNA of the CDR3 is TGTGCCAGCAGCCTTAGCGGGACCCCCTACGAGCAGTACTTC. Amino acids: CASSLSGTPYEQYF.

This clonotype showed up many times. The CDR3 here is CASSLDRPAGGYTF. CDR3 bases: TGTGCCAGCAGCTTAGATCGGCCGGCGGGAGGCTACACCTTC. V and J are TRBV11-2 and TRBJ1-2, with D hard to call. V was clipped by 0 bases and J by 8 bases, with 13 bases between them. In germline, CDR1 is SGHAT, CDR2 FQNNGV. The CDR3 extends over 14 amino acids.

There are many counts of this clonotype. This rearrangement joins TRBV28 to TRBJ1-1; TRBD1 agrees at 10 bases. Germline CDR1 MDHEN, CDR2 SYDVKM. Trimming at V came to 1 base and at J to 3 bases, leaving 5 bases not matched to a gene. The length of the CDR3 is 16 residues. The CDR3, as DNA: TGTGCCAGCAGTTTATCCCCCGGGACAGGGGACACTGAAGCTTTCTTT. Its protein is CASSLSPGTGDTEAFF. Full variable domain (rest looked up from reference TRBV28 and TRBJ1-1): DVKVTQSSRYLVKRTGEKVFLECVQDMDHENMFWYRQDPGLGLRLIYFSYDVKMKEKGDIPEGYSVSREKKERFSLILESASTNQTSMYLCASSLSPGTGDTEAFFGQGTRLTVV.

This sequence joins TRBV3-1 and TRBJ2-3; D possibly corresponds to TRBD2 (5 bases). This CDR3 contains 16 residues. CDR1 and CDR2 (germline): LGHDT, YNNKEL (reference sequence). Trimming shortened V by 0 bases and J by 2 bases, and 12 bases separated the two germline ends. The CDR3 region is CASSQDGRGYTDTQYF. DNA for the CDR3: TGTGCCAGCAGCCAAGATGGACGGGGATACACAGATACGCAGTATTTT.

The chain has TRBV7-3 and TRBJ2-3; 11 bases line up with TRBD2. CDR1 is SGHTA, CDR2 FQGTGA, per germline. With 4 bases clipped from V and 0 bases from J, the junction kept 6 bases outside the gene matches. The CDR3 is 17 amino acids. CDR3 loop: CASSWPGLAVSTDTQYF. In DNA, the CDR3 is TGTGCCAGCAGCTGGCCGGGACTAGCGGTTAGCACAGATACGCAGTATTTT.

This clonotype was recorded many times. This rearrangement joins TRBV4-1 to TRBJ2-1, with D perhaps TRBD1 (6 bases). Germline CDR1 reads MGHRA; CDR2 reads YSYEKL. V lost 3 bases and J lost 9, with 15 bases in between. The CDR3 sequence is 14 residues long. The chain's CDR3 is CASSHPPTGGEQFF. The CDR3 coding sequence is TGCGCCAGCAGCCACCCCCCGACAGGCGGTGAGCAGTTCTTC.

This clonotype was seen repeatedly, ten times or more. The rearrangement links TRBV3-1 to TRBJ2-5; D ambiguous. Germline values: CDR1 LGHDT, CDR2 YNNKEL (reference sequence). Trimming shortened V by 0 bases and J by 4 bases, and 15 bases separated the two germline ends. The CDR3 totals 16 residues. For the CDR3, the DNA is TGTGCCAGCAGCCAAGATGGTAAGATAGCACGAGAGACCCAGTACTTC. Protein product: CASSQDGKIARETQYF.